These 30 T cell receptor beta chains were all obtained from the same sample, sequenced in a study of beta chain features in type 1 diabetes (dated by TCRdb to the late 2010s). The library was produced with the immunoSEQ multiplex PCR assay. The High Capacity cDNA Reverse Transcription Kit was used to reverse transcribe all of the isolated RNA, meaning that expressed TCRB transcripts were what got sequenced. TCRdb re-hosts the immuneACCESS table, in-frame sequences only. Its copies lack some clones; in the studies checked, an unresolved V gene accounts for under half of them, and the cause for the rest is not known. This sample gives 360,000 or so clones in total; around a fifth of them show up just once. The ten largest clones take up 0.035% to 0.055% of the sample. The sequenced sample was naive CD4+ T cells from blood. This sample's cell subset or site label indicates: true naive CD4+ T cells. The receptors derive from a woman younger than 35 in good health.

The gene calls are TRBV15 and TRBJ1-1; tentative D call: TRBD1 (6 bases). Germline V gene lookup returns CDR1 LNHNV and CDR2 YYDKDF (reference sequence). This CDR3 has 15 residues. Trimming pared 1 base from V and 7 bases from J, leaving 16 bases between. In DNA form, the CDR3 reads TGTGCCACCAGCAGAGCAGGCAGGGGCCCCGATGAAGCTTTCTTT. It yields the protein CATSRAGRGPDEAFF.

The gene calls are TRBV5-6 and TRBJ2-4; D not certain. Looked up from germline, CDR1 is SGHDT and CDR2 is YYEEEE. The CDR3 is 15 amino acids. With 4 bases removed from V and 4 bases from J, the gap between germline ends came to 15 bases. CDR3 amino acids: CASSPASRGKNIQYF. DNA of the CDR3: TGTGCCAGCAGCCCGGCAAGTCGCGGAAAAAACATTCAGTACTTC.

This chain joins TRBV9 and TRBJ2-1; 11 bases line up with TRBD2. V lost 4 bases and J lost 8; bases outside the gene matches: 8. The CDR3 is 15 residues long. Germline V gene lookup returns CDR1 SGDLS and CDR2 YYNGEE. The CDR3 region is CASSKRLAGGYEQFF. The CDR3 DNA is TGTGCCAGCAGCAAGCGTCTAGCGGGAGGATATGAGCAGTTCTTC. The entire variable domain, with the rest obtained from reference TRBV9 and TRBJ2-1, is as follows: DSGVTQTPKHLITATGQRVTLRCSPRSGDLSVYWYQQSLDQGLQFLIQYYNGEERAKGNILERFSAQQFPDLHSELNLSSLELGDSALYFCASSKRLAGGYEQFFGPGTRLTVL.

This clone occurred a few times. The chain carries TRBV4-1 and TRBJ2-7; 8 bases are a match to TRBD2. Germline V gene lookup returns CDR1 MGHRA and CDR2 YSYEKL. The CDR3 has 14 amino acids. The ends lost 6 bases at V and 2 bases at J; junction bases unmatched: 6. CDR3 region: CASSRSGSTYEQYF. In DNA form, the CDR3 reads TGCGCCAGCAGTCGGAGCGGGAGTACCTACGAGCAGTACTTC.

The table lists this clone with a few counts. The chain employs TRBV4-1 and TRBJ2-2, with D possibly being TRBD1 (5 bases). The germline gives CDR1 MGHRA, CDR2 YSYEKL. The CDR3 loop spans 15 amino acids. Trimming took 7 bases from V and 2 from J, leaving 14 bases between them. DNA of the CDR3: TGCGCCAGCAAGGAAGGGGTCATCAACACCGGGGAGCTGTTTTTT. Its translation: CASKEGVINTGELFF.

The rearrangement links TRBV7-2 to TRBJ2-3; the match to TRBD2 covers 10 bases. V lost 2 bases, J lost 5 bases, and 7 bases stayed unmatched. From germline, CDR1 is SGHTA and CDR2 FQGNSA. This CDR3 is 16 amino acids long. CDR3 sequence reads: CASSLQSGGAGDTQYF. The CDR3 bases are TGTGCCAGCAGCTTACAGAGCGGGGGGGCTGGAGATACGCAGTATTTT.

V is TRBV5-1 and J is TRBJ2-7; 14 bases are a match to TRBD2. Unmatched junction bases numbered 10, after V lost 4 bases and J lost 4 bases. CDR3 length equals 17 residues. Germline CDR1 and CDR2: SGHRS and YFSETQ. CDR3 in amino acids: CASSAGLAGGRGYEQYF. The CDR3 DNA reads TGCGCCAGCAGCGCCGGACTAGCGGGAGGAAGGGGATACGAGCAGTACTTC.

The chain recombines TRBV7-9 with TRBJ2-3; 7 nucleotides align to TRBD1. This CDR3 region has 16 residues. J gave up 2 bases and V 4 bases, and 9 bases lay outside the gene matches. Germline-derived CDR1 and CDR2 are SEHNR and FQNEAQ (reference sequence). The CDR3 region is CASSSQTGRITDTQYF. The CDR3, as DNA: TGTGCCAGCAGCTCCCAGACAGGGCGGATCACAGATACGCAGTATTTT.

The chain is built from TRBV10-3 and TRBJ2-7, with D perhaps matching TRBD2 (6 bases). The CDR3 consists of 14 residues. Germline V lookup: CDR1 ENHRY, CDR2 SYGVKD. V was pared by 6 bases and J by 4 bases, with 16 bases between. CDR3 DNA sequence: TGTGCCATCAGAGCCGGGACGGGGACTTACGAGCAGTACTTC. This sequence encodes CAIRAGTGTYEQYF.

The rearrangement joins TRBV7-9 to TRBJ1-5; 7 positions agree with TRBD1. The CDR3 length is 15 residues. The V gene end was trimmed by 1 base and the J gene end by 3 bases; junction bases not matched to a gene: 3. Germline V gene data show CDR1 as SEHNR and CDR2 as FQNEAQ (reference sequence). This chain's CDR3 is CASSLGTGANQPQHF. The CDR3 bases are TGTGCCAGCAGCTTAGGCACAGGGGCCAATCAGCCCCAGCATTTT.

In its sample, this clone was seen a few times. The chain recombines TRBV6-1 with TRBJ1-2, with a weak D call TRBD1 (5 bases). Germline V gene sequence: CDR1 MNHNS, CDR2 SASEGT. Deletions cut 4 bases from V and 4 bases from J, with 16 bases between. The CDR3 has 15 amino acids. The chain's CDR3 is CASSAYATGGYGYTF. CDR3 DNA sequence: TGTGCCAGCAGTGCGTACGCGACGGGGGGCTATGGCTACACCTTC.

Written as DNA, the CDR3 is TGTGCCAGCAGAAGGAGGACGGCCGGAGATGAAAAACTGTTTTTT. Residues: CASRRRTAGDEKLFF. This rearrangement joins TRBV6-6 to TRBJ1-4; D is uncertain. The ends were cut back, 6 bases at V and 6 bases at J, with 17 bases in the middle. The CDR3 covers 15 residues. Germline CDR1 is MNHNY and CDR2 is SVGAGI (reference sequence).

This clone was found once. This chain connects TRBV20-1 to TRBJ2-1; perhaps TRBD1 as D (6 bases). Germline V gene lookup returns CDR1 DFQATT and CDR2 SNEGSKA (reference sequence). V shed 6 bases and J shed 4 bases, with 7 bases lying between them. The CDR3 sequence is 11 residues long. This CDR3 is CSAQGYNEQFF. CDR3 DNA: TGCAGTGCCCAGGGGTACAATGAGCAGTTCTTC.

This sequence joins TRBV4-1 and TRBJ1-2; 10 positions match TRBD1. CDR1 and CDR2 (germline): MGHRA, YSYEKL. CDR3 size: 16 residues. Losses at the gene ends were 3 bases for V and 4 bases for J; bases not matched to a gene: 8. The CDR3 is CASSHQLWTGGYGYTF. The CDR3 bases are TGCGCCAGCAGCCACCAACTTTGGACAGGGGGCTATGGCTACACCTTC.

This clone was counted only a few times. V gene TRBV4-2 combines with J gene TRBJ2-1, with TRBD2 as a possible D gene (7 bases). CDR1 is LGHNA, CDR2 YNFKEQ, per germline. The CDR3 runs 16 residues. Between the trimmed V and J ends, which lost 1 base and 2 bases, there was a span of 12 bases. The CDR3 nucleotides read TGTGCCAGCAGCCAAGTGGGGCGGGGGCCCTACAATGAGCAGTTCTTC. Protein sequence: CASSQVGRGPYNEQFF.

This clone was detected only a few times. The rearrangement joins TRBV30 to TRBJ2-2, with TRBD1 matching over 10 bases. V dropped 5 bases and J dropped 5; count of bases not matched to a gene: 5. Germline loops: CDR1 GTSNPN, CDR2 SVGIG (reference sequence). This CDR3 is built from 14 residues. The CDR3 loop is CAWAGTGATGELFF. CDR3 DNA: TGTGCCTGGGCCGGGACAGGGGCAACCGGGGAGCTGTTTTTT.

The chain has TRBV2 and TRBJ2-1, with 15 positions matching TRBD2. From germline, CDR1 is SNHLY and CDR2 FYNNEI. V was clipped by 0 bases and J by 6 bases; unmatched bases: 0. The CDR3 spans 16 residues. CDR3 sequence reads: CASSEAGLAGGNEQFF. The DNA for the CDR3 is TGTGCCAGCAGTGAAGCGGGACTAGCGGGGGGCAATGAGCAGTTCTTC.

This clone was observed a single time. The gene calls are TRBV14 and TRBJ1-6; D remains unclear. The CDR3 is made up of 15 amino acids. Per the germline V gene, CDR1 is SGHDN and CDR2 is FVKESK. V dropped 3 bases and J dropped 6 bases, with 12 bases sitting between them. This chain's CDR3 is CASSQHGPPNSPLHF. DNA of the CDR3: TGTGCCAGCAGCCAGCACGGTCCTCCTAATTCACCCCTCCACTTT.

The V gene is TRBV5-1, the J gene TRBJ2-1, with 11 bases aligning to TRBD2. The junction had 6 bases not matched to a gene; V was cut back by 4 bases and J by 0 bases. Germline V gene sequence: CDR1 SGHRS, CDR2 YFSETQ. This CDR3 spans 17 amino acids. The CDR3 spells CASSVPGTSGSYNEQFF. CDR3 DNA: TGCGCCAGCAGCGTACCCGGGACTAGCGGCTCCTACAATGAGCAGTTCTTC. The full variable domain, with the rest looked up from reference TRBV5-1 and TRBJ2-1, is KAGVTQTPRYLIKTRGQQVTLSCSPISGHRSVSWYQQTPGQGLQFLFEYFSETQRNKGNFPGRFSGRQFSNSRSEMNVSTLELGDSALYLCASSVPGTSGSYNEQFFGPGTRLTVL.

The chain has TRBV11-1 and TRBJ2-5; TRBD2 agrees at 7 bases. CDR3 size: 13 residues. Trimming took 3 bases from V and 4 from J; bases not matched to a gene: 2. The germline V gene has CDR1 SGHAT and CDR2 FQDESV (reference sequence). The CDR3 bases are TGTGCCAGCAGCTTCCCTAGCGGAGAGACCCAGTACTTC. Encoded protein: CASSFPSGETQYF.

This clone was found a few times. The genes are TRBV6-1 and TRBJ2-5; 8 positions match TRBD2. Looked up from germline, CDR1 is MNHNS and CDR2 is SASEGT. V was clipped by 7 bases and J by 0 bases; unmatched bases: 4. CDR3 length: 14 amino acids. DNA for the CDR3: TGTGCCAGCACGGGGGGGTGGTACCAAGAGACCCAGTACTTC. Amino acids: CASTGGWYQETQYF.

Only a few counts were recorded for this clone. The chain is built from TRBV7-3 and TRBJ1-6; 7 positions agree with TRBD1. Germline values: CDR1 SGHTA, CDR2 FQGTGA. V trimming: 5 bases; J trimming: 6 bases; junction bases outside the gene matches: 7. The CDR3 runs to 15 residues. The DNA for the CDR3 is TGTGCCAGCAGCCCGGCCGGGACAGCTAATTCACCCCTCCACTTT. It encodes CASSPAGTANSPLHF.

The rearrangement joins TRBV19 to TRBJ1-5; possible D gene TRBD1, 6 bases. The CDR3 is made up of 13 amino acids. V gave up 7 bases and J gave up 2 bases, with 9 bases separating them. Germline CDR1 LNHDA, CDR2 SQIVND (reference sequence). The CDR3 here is CASNREGNQPQHF. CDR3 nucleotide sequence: TGTGCCAGTAACAGGGAAGGCAATCAGCCCCAGCATTTT.

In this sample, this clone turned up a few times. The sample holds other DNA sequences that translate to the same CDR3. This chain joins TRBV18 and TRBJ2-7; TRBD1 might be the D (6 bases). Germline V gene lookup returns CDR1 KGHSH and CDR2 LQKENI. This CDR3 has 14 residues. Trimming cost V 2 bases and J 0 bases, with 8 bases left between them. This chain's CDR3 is CASSPDRNSYEQYF. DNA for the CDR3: TGTGCCAGCTCACCAGACAGGAACTCCTACGAGCAGTACTTC. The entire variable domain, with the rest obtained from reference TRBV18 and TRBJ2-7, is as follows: NAGVMQNPRHLVRRRGQEARLRCSPMKGHSHVYWYRQLPEEGLKFMVYLQKENIIDESGMPKERFSAEFPKEGPSILRIQQVVRGDSAAYFCASSPDRNSYEQYFGPGTRLTVT.

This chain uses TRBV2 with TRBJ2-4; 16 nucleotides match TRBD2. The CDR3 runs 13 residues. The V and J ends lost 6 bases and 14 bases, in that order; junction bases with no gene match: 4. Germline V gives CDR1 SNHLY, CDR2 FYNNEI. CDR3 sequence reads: CASSGTSGGAEYF. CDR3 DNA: TGTGCCAGCAGCGGGACTAGCGGGGGGGCCGAGTACTTC.

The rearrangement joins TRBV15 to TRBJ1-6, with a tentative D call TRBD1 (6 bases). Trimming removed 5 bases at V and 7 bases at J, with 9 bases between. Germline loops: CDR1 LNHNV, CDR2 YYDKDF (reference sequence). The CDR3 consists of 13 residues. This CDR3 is CATSGDRNSPLHF. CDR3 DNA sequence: TGTGCCACCAGCGGCGACAGGAATTCACCCCTCCACTTT.

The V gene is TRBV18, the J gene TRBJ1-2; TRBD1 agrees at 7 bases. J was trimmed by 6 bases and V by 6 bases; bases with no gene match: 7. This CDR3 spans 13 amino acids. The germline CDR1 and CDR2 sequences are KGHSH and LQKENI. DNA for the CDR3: TGTGCCAGCTCGGGAGACAGGGACCATGGCTACACCTTC. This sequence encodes CASSGDRDHGYTF.

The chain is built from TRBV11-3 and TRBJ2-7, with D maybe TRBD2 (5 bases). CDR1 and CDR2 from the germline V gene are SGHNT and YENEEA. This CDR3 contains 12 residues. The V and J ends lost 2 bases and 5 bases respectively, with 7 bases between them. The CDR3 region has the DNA TGTGCCAGCAGCTTACTAGCCGACGAGCAGTACTTC. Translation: CASSLLADEQYF.

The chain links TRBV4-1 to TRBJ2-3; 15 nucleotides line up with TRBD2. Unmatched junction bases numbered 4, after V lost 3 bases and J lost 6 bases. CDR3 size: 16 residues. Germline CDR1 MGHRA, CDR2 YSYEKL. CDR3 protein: CASSQGLAGGPDTQYF. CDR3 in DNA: TGCGCCAGCAGCCAGGGACTAGCGGGAGGCCCGGATACGCAGTATTTT.

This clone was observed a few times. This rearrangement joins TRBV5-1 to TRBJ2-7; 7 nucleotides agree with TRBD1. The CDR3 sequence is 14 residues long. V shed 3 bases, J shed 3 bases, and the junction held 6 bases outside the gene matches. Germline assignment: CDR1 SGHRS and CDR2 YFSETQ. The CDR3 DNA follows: TGCGCCAGCAGCTGGGACAGACCGATCTACGAGCAGTACTTC. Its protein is CASSWDRPIYEQYF.